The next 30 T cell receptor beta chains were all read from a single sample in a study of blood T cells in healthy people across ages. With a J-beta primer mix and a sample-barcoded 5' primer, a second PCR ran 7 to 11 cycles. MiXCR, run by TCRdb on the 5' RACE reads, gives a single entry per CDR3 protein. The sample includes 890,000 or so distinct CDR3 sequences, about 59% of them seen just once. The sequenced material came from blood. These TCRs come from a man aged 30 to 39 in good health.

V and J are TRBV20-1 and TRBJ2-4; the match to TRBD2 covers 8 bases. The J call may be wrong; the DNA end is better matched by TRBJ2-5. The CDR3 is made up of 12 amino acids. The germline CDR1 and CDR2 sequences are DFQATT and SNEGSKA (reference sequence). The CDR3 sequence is CSAAGTSETQYF. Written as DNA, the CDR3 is TGCAGTGCAGCCGGGACTAGTGAGACCCAGTACTTC.

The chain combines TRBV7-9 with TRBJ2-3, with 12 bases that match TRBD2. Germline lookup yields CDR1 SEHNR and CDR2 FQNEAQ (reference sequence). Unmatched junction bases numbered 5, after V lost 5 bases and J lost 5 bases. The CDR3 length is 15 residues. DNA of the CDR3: TGTGCCAGCAGCCCTAGCGGGGGGGCCAGAGATACGCAGTATTTT. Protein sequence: CASSPSGGARDTQYF. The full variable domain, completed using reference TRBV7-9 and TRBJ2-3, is DTGVSQNPRHKITKRGQNVTFRCDPISEHNRLYWYRQTLGQGPEFLTYFQNEAQLEKSRLLSDRFSAERPKGSFSTLEIQRTEQGDSAMYLCASSPSGGARDTQYFGPGTRLTVL.

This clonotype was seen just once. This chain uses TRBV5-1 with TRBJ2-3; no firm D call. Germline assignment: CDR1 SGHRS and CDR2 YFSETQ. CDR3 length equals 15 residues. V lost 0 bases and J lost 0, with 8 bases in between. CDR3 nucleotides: TGCGCCAGCAGCTTGGGTTTGCGGAGCACAGATACGCAGTATTTT. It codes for CASSLGLRSTDTQYF.

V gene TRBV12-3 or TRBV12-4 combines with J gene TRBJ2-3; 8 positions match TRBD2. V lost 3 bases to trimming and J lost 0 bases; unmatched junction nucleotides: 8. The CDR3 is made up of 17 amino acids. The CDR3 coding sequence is TGTGCCAGCAGTTTCGGCGGGGGGCTTTCTAGCACAGATACGCAGTATTTT. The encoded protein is CASSFGGGLSSTDTQYF.

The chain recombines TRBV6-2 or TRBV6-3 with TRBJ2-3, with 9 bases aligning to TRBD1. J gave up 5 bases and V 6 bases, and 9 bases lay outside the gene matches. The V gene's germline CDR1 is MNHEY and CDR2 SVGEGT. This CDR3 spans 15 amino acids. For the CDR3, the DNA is TGTGCCAGCAGCGATAATCCGGGACAGGGAGATACGCAGTATTTT. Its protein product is CASSDNPGQGDTQYF.

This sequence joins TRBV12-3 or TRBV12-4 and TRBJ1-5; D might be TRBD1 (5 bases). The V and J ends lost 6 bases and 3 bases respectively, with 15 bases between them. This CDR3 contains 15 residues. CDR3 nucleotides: TGTGCCAGCAGCCAGGGCCTAGGAGACAATCAGCCCCAGCATTTT. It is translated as CASSQGLGDNQPQHF.

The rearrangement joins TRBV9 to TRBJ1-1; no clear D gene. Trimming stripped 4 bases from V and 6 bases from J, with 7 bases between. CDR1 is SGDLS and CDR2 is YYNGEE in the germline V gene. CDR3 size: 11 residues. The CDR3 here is CASSTGSEAFF. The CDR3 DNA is TGTGCCAGCAGCACCGGGTCTGAAGCTTTCTTT. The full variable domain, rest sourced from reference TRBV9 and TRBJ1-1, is DSGVTQTPKHLITATGQRVTLRCSPRSGDLSVYWYQQSLDQGLQFLIQYYNGEERAKGNILERFSAQQFPDLHSELNLSSLELGDSALYFCASSTGSEAFFGQGTRLTVV.

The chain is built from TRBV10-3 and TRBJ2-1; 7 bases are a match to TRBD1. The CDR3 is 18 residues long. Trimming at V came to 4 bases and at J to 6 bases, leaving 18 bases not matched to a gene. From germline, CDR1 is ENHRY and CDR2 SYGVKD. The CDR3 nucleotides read TGTGCCATCAGTGGACCCGGCTCCAGGGGGATTGTCTGCAATGAGCAGTTCTTC. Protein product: CAISGPGSRGIVCNEQFF.

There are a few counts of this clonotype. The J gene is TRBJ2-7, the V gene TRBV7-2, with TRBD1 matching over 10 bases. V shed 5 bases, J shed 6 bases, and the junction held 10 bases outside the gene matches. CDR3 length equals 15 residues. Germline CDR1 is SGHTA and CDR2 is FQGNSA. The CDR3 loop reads CASSINGQGVSEQYF. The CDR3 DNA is TGTGCCAGCAGCATCAACGGACAGGGGGTAAGCGAGCAGTACTTC.

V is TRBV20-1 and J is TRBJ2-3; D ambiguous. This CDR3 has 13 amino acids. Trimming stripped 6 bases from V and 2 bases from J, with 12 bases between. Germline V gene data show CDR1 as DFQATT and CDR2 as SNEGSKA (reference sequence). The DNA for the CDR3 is TGCAGTGCCCCGAGGACGAACACAGATACGCAGTATTTT. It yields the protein CSAPRTNTDTQYF.

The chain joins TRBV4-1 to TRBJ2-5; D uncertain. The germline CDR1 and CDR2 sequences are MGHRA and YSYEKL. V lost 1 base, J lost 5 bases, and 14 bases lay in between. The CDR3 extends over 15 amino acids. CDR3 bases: TGCGCCAGCAGCCAAGGAGATAGGAGTCTGGAGACCCAGTACTTC. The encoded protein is CASSQGDRSLETQYF.

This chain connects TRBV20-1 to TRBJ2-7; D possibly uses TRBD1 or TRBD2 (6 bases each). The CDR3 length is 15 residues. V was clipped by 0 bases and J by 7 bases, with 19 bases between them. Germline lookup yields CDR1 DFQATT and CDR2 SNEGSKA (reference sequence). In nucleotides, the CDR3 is TGCAGTGCTAGAGATCAGAGGGGGGCCTCGGATGAGCAGTACTTC. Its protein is CSARDQRGASDEQYF.

CDR3 sequence reads: CASSQEFTGPLGGETQYF. The CDR3 DNA follows: TGCGCCAGCAGCCAAGAGTTTACGGGGCCGCTCGGGGGTGAGACCCAGTACTTC. The V call is TRBV4-3, the J call TRBJ2-5, with D possibly being TRBD2 (6 bases). The CDR3 spans 18 residues. Trimming removed 0 bases from V and 5 bases from J, with 22 bases in between. Germline V gives CDR1 LGHNA, CDR2 YSLEER.

The CDR3 here is CASSQDMRGLHYGYTF. CDR3 DNA: TGTGCCAGCAGCCAAGATATGAGGGGCCTTCACTATGGCTACACCTTC. The gene calls are TRBV14 and TRBJ1-2; tentatively, D is TRBD1 (5 bases). CDR3 length equals 16 residues. Per germline, CDR1 SGHDN and CDR2 FVKESK. With 0 bases removed from V and 3 bases from J, the gap between germline ends came to 14 bases.

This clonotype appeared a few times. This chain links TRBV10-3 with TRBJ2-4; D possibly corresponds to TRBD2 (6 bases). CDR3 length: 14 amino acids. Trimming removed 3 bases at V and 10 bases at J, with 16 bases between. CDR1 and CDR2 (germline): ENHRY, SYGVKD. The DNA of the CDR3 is TGTGCCATCAGTGAAGGCAGGGAGGATAGGATTCAGTACTTC. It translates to CAISEGREDRIQYF.

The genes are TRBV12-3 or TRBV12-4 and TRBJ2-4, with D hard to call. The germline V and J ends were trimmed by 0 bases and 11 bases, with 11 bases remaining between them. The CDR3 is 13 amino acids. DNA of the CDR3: TGTGCCAGCAGTTTAGCCCCCGGAGACGTTCAGTACTTC. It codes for CASSLAPGDVQYF.

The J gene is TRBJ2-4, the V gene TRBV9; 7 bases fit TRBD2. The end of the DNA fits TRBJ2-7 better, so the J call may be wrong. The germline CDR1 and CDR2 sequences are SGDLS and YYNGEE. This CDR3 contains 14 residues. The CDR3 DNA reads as TGTGCCAGCAGCGGGGGGGGGATATCCTACGAGCAGTACTTC. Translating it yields CASSGGGISYEQYF.

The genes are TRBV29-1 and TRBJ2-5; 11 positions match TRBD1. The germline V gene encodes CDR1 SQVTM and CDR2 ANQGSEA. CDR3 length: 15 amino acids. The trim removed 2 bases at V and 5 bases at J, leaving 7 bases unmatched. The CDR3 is CSVETGTGGWETQYF. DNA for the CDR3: TGCAGCGTTGAAACAGGGACAGGGGGGTGGGAGACCCAGTACTTC.

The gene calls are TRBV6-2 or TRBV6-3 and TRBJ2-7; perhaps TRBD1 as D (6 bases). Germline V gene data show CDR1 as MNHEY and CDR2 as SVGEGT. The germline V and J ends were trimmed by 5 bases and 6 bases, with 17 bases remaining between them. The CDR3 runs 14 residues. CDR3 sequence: CASSPNRDKSEQYF. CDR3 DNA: TGTGCCAGCAGTCCCAACCGGGACAAAAGCGAGCAGTACTTC.

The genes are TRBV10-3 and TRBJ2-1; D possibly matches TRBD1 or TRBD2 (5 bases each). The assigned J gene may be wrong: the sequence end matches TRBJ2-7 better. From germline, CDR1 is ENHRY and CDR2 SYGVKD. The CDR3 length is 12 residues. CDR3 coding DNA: TGTGCCATCAACGGTCCGAGGGGTGAGCAGTACTTC. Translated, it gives CAINGPRGEQYF.

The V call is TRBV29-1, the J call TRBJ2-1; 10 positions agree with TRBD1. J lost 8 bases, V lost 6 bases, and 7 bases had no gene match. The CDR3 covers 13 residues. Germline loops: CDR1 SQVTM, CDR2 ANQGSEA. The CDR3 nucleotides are TGCAGCGTGGGACAGGGGCTGGGGGATGAGCAGTTCTTC. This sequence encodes CSVGQGLGDEQFF.

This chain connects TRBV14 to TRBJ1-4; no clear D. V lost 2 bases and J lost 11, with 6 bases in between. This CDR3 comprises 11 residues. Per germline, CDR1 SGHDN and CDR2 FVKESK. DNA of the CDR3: TGTGCCAGCAGCCAAACCGGGAAACTGTTTTTT. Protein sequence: CASSQTGKLFF.

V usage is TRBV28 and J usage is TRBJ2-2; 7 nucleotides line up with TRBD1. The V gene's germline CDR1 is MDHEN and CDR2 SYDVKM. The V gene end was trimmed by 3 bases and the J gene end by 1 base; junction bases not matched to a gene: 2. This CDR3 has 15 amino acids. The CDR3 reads CASSFDRVNTGELFF. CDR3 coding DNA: TGTGCCAGCAGTTTCGACAGGGTGAACACCGGGGAGCTGTTTTTT.

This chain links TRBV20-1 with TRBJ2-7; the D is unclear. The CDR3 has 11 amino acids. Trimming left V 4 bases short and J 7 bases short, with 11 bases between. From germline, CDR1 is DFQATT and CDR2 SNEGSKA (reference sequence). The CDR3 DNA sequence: TGCAGTGCTACGGGCTCTCCTGAGCAGTACTTC. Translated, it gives CSATGSPEQYF.

CDR3 in DNA: TGCAGCGAAGGGGGGGGCTATGACACCGGGGAGCTGTTTTTT. This encodes CSEGGGYDTGELFF. The chain couples TRBV29-1 to TRBJ2-2, with a possible D match to TRBD2 (7 bases). This CDR3 region has 14 residues. CDR1 is SQVTM and CDR2 is ANQGSEA in the germline V gene. Trimming left V 7 bases short and J 3 bases short, with 15 bases between.

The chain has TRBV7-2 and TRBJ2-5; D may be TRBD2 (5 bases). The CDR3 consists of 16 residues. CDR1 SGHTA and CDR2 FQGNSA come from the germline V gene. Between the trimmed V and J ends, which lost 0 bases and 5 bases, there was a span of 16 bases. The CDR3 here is CASSLAALESGETQYF. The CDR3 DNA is TGTGCCAGCAGCTTAGCGGCACTAGAATCGGGGGAGACCCAGTACTTC.

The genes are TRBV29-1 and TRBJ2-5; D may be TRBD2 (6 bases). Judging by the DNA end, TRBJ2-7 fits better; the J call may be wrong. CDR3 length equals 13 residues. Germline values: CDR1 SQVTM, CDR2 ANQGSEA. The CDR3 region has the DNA TGCAGCGTACAACCGGGAGAAAATTACGAGCAGTACTTC. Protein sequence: CSVQPGENYEQYF.

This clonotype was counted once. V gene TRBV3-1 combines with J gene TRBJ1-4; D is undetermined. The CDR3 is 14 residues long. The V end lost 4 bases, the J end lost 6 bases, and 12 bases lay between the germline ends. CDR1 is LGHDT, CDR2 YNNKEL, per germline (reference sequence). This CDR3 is CASSRRPQDEKLFF. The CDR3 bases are TGTGCCAGCAGCCGACGGCCCCAAGATGAAAAACTGTTTTTT.

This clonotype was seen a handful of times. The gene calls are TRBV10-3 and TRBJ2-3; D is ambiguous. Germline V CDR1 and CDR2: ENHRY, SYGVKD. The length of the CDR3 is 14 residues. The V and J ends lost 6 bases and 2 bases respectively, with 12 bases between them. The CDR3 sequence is CAIRSSTTTDTQYF. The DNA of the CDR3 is TGTGCCATCAGGAGCAGTACTACCACAGATACGCAGTATTTT.

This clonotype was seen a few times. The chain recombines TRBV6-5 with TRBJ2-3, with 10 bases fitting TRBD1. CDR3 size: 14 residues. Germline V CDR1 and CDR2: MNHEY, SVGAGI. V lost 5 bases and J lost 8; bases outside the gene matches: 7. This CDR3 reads CASSHDRGQGTQYF. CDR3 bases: TGTGCCAGCAGTCACGACAGGGGGCAAGGTACGCAGTATTTT.